Sequencing of this T cell receptor (beta chain) was carried out in a study of cytomegalovirus exposure and HLA in healthy donors. Study-level results: A later analysis found TCR association rates differed by HLA locus, highest for DRB1 and lowest for HLA-C. The productive fraction for most TCR beta V segments was about 87% or about 30% in an earlier analysis.

Worth noting for this clone: As yet, its antigen is unknown.

V was pared by 4 bases and J by 5 bases, with 5 bases of the junction left unmatched. Germline CDR1 and CDR2: SEHNR and FQNEAQ (reference sequence). The CDR3 is 15 residues long. This PCR relied on a set of 60 Vbeta primers and 13 Jbeta primers. Clones were sequenced by immunoSEQ multiplex PCR, and TCRdb holds only the in-frame ones, with some missing. The data show under 200,000 clones, roughly 70% seen once. This chain connects TRBV7-9 to TRBJ2-3, with TRBD1 matching 11 bases. The TCR comes from a woman in her thirties or forties in good health and CMV-seropositive. Sequencing used PBMCs. CDR3 amino acids: CASSYRTGGLDTQYF. CDR3 nucleotide sequence: TGTGCCAGCAGCTACCGGACAGGGGGCCTAGATACGCAGTATTTT.